These 21 T cell receptor beta chains originate from one sample sequenced in a study of T cell responses to AZD1222 COVID-19 vaccine. Profiled with immunoSEQ multiplex PCR; TCRdb holds only in-frame clones, not every one. Among 120,000 to 150,000 clones listed, 88% were seen once. This material consisted of peripheral blood, taken 28 days after the second dose of the MenACWY control vaccine. The receptors stem from an adult who received the MenACWY meningococcal vaccine as a control.

V is TRBV19 and J is TRBJ1-1, with D hard to call. Trimming stripped 2 bases from V and 0 bases from J, with 16 bases between. Germline V lookup: CDR1 LNHDA, CDR2 SQIVND (reference sequence). CDR3 size: 17 residues. The CDR3 DNA follows: TGTGCCAGTAGTATATTGGAGGCAGGAGAGATGAACACTGAAGCTTTCTTT. As protein: CASSILEAGEMNTEAFF.

This sequence joins TRBV19 and TRBJ1-6; D might be TRBD1 (5 bases). The CDR3 loop spans 13 amino acids. The germline gives CDR1 LNHDA, CDR2 SQIVND (reference sequence). V lost 5 bases and J lost 7, with 9 bases in between. CDR3 region: CASSPWGNSPLHF. The DNA of the CDR3 is TGTGCCAGTAGTCCCTGGGGGAATTCACCCCTCCACTTT. The full variable domain, rest sourced from reference TRBV19 and TRBJ1-6, is DGGITQSPKYLFRKEGQNVTLSCEQNLNHDAMYWYRQDPGQGLRLIYYSQIVNDFQKGDIAEGYSVSREKKESFPLTVTSAQKNPTAFYLCASSPWGNSPLHFGNGTRLTVT.

This CDR3 reads CASSLVLDSPLHF. In DNA form, the CDR3 reads TGTGCCAGCAGCTTAGTTTTGGATTCACCCCTCCACTTT. V and J are TRBV7-2 and TRBJ1-6; D not resolved. This CDR3 has 13 amino acids. Germline V gene sequence: CDR1 SGHTA, CDR2 FQGNSA. With 1 base removed from V and 8 bases from J, the gap between germline ends came to 6 bases.

The chain combines TRBV3-1 (or the pseudogene TRBV3-2) with TRBJ1-5; possibly TRBD1 for D (5 bases). V was shortened by 4 bases and J by 3 bases, with 10 bases between the two germline ends. Germline CDR1 and CDR2: LGHDT and YNNKEL (reference sequence). CDR3 length: 14 amino acids. Here the CDR3 reads CASSPRESNQPQHF. As DNA, the CDR3 is TGTGCCAGCAGCCCCAGGGAGTCCAATCAGCCCCAGCATTTT.

The chain is built from TRBV7-9 and TRBJ1-2, with 8 bases fitting TRBD1. The CDR3 is made up of 14 amino acids. Germline V gene lookup returns CDR1 SEHNR and CDR2 FQNEAQ (reference sequence). The V segment lost 3 bases and the J segment 5 bases; nucleotides outside the gene matches: 5. CDR3 loop: CASSLPRTGYGYTF. DNA of the CDR3: TGTGCCAGCAGCTTGCCCCGGACAGGGTATGGCTACACCTTC.

DNA for the CDR3: TGTGCCAGCAGTTTATATGGAACTAATGAAAAACTGTTTTTT. Residues: CASSLYGTNEKLFF. J is TRBJ1-4 and V is TRBV28; no firm D call. Germline CDR1 reads MDHEN; CDR2 reads SYDVKM. The CDR3 is 14 residues long. Between the trimmed V and J ends, which lost 1 base and 1 base, there was a span of 4 bases.

The chain joins TRBV29-1 to TRBJ2-3; 11 nucleotides line up with TRBD2. CDR1 and CDR2 from the germline V gene are SQVTM and ANQGSEA. This CDR3 contains 14 residues. The trim removed 4 bases at V and 2 bases at J, leaving 2 bases unmatched. The CDR3 DNA reads TGCAGCGTTGGACTAGCGGGGTACACAGATACGCAGTATTTT. Amino acids: CSVGLAGYTDTQYF.

The rearrangement links TRBV28 to TRBJ2-5; 7 nucleotides match TRBD1. The CDR3 sequence is 15 residues long. Germline-derived CDR1 and CDR2 are MDHEN and SYDVKM. V dropped 7 bases and J dropped 2; count of bases not matched to a gene: 10. In nucleotides, the CDR3 is TGTGCCAGCAAAAAACTAGACAGGGCTCAAGAGACCCAGTACTTC. Translating it yields CASKKLDRAQETQYF. Full variable domain (remainder filled in from reference TRBV28 and TRBJ2-5): DVKVTQSSRYLVKRTGEKVFLECVQDMDHENMFWYRQDPGLGLRLIYFSYDVKMKEKGDIPEGYSVSREKKERFSLILESASTNQTSMYLCASKKLDRAQETQYFGPGTRLLVL.

The rearrangement uses TRBV19 and TRBJ2-7; tentative D call: TRBD1 (5 bases). The CDR3 totals 14 residues. Germline V lookup: CDR1 LNHDA, CDR2 SQIVND (reference sequence). The V gene lost 1 base and the J gene lost 5 bases, with 12 bases spanning the gap. For the CDR3, the DNA is TGTGCCAGTAGTATAGGTCCCAGGGAAAACGAGCAGTACTTC. Translating it yields CASSIGPRENEQYF.

The CDR3 sequence: CASSYQGTDTQYF. The CDR3 coding sequence is TGTGCCAGCAGTTACCAGGGGACAGATACGCAGTATTTT. The chain joins TRBV6-2 or TRBV6-3 to TRBJ2-3, with a possible D match to TRBD1 (6 bases). Germline V gene lookup returns CDR1 MNHEY and CDR2 SVGEGT. CDR3 size: 13 residues. Trimming took 2 bases from V and 3 from J, leaving 6 bases between them.

Notes on this clone: Other nucleotide sequences in the sample specify the same CDR3. The V gene is TRBV7-9, the J gene TRBJ1-1, with 10 positions matching TRBD1. V lost 4 bases and J lost 5; bases outside the gene matches: 1. This CDR3 region has 13 residues. In germline, CDR1 is SEHNR, CDR2 FQNEAQ (reference sequence). CDR3 protein: CASSWTGGTEAFF. The CDR3 bases are TGTGCCAGCAGCTGGACAGGGGGAACTGAAGCTTTCTTT.

The rearrangement uses TRBV30 and TRBJ2-7; D is unclear. Germline V CDR1 and CDR2: GTSNPN, SVGIG (reference sequence). The CDR3 sequence is 13 residues long. Trimming took 5 bases from V and 4 from J, leaving 15 bases between them. CDR3 in DNA: TGTGCCTGGGCCCCTCACACTCTGTACGAGCAGTACTTC. This gives the protein CAWAPHTLYEQYF.

The chain has TRBV5-1 and TRBJ1-2; perhaps TRBD1 as D (5 bases). In germline, CDR1 is SGHRS, CDR2 YFSETQ. The CDR3 covers 17 residues. Deletions cut 4 bases from V and 2 bases from J, with 21 bases between. CDR3 sequence: CASSRGGQLRGNYGYTF. As DNA, the CDR3 is TGCGCCAGCAGCCGGGGGGGTCAGCTGCGTGGAAACTATGGCTACACCTTC. The whole variable domain, filled in from reference TRBV5-1 and TRBJ1-2, reads KAGVTQTPRYLIKTRGQQVTLSCSPISGHRSVSWYQQTPGQGLQFLFEYFSETQRNKGNFPGRFSGRQFSNSRSEMNVSTLELGDSALYLCASSRGGQLRGNYGYTFGSGTRLTVV.

The genes are TRBV7-3 and TRBJ2-1; the match to TRBD2 covers 8 bases. This CDR3 is built from 16 residues. Germline V CDR1 and CDR2: SGHTA, FQGTGA. Trimming at V came to 5 bases and at J to 0 bases, leaving 6 bases not matched to a gene. The chain's CDR3 is CASSPQSGGSYNEQFF. The DNA for the CDR3 is TGTGCCAGCAGCCCCCAAAGCGGGGGCTCCTACAATGAGCAGTTCTTC.

About this clone itself: Other DNA sequences of this sample code for an identical CDR3. The V call is TRBV5-6, the J call TRBJ2-1; no clear D. V was cut by 1 base and J by 9 bases, with 8 bases left in between. The CDR3 contains 12 residues. Germline CDR1 SGHDT, CDR2 YYEEEE. CDR3 sequence: CASSLLFGEQFF. The CDR3 region has the DNA TGTGCCAGCAGCTTGCTTTTTGGTGAGCAGTTCTTC. The full variable domain, with the rest looked up from reference TRBV5-6 and TRBJ2-1, is DAGVTQSPTHLIKTRGQQVTLRCSPKSGHDTVSWYQQALGQGPQFIFQYYEEEERQRGNFPDRFSGHQFPNYSSELNVNALLLGDSALYLCASSLLFGEQFFGPGTRLTVL.

This clone has only one observation. The V call is TRBV5-1, the J call TRBJ2-1; 10 nucleotides match TRBD1. The V gene's germline CDR1 is SGHRS and CDR2 YFSETQ. This CDR3 comprises 14 residues. The ends lost 5 bases at V and 6 bases at J; junction bases unmatched: 5. The CDR3 spells CASRRTGGSNEQFF. CDR3 nucleotides: TGCGCCAGCAGAAGGACAGGGGGGAGCAATGAGCAGTTCTTC.

V is TRBV14 and J is TRBJ1-2, with a weak D call TRBD1 (5 bases). This CDR3 has 17 amino acids. V lost 1 base and J 4 bases, leaving 19 bases between the germline ends. Germline V gives CDR1 SGHDN, CDR2 FVKESK. DNA for the CDR3: TGTGCCAGCAGCCAAGGGGGAGGTCAGGGCGTAGGCTATGGCTACACCTTC. Translating it yields CASSQGGGQGVGYGYTF. Variable domain in full (rest from reference TRBV14 and TRBJ1-2): EAGVTQFPSHSVIEKGQTVTLRCDPISGHDNLYWYRRVMGKEIKFLLHFVKESKQDESGMPNNRFLAERTGGTYSTLKVQPAELEDSGVYFCASSQGGGQGVGYGYTFGSGTRLTVV.

The J gene is TRBJ1-2, the V gene TRBV12-3 or TRBV12-4; 7 bases match TRBD1. V shed 5 bases, J shed 4 bases, and the junction held 1 base outside the gene matches. This CDR3 spans 12 amino acids. CDR3 sequence: CASSGDSYGYTF. DNA for the CDR3: TGTGCCAGCAGTGGGGACAGCTATGGCTACACCTTC.

The CDR3 DNA reads TGCGCCAGCGCAGACAGGGCGGGTACCGGGGAGCTGTTTTTT. Protein product: CASADRAGTGELFF. The chain links TRBV5-1 to TRBJ2-2, with TRBD1 matching 7 bases. Per the germline V gene, CDR1 is SGHRS and CDR2 is YFSETQ. The junction had 8 bases not matched to a gene; V was cut back by 7 bases and J by 5 bases. The CDR3 loop spans 14 amino acids.

The rearrangement uses TRBV10-3 and TRBJ1-4, with 10 bases fitting TRBD1. CDR3 length equals 14 residues. The ends lost 8 bases at V and 8 bases at J; junction bases unmatched: 8. From germline, CDR1 is ENHRY and CDR2 SYGVKD. The CDR3 nucleotides are TGTGCCATCCGCCCGACAGGGGGCCGGGAAAAACTGTTTTTT. Protein product: CAIRPTGGREKLFF.

This chain links TRBV7-9 with TRBJ1-2, with 7 bases lining up with TRBD1. The CDR3 runs to 14 residues. J lost 4 bases, V lost 3 bases, and 5 bases had no gene match. Germline values: CDR1 SEHNR, CDR2 FQNEAQ (reference sequence). CDR3 protein: CASSLQGVGYGYTF. The CDR3 DNA is TGTGCCAGCAGCTTGCAGGGGGTAGGCTATGGCTACACCTTC.